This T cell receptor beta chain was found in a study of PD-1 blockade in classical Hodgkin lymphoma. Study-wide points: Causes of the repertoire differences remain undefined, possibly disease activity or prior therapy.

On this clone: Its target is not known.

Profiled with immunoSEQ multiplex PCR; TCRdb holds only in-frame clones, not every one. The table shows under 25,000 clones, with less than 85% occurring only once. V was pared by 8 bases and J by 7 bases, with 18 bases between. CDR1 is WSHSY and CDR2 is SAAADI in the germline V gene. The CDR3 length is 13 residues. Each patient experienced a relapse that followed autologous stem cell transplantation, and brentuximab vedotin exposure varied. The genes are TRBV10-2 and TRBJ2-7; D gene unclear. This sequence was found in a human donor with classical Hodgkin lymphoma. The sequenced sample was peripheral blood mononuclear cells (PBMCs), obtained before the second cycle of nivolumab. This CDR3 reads CASRRPVAAEQYF. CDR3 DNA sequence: TGCGCCAGCCGACGTCCGGTGGCAGCTGAGCAGTACTTC.